The clone carrying this T cell receptor (beta chain) was counted a single time. What it binds is not known. The data stem from a study of cytomegalovirus exposure and HLA in healthy donors. Overall study context: Among a few hundred genotyped donors, roughly 80% fell in the Caucasian-associated ancestry cluster.

Findings and caveats of the study: In an earlier analysis, about 87% or about 30%: the productive usage of most TCR beta V segments. A later analysis revealed that TCR association rates differed between HLA loci, peaking at DRB1 and bottoming out at HLA-C. For presence/absence analyses, sequencing depth was assumed to be roughly uniform across donors.

The V gene's germline CDR1 is LGHNT and CDR2 FRNRAP. Trimming took off 3 bases at V and 2 bases at J, with 11 bases between the two ends. The CDR3 is made up of 14 amino acids. 13 Jbeta primers and 60 Vbeta primers were used for the PCR. TCRdb's table, derived via immunoSEQ multiplex PCR, lists solely in-frame clones and lacks some. This table has 140,000 to 150,000 clones, 78% appearing once. Sequencing input: PBMCs. This chain connects TRBV12-5 to TRBJ2-7; maybe TRBD1 (5 bases). The clonotype originates from a woman aged 18 to 35 in good health and CMV-seropositive. CDR3 amino acids: CASGFPDSPYEQYF. CDR3 in DNA: TGTGCTAGTGGTTTCCCCGACAGCCCCTACGAGCAGTACTTC.